The table lists the clone carrying this T cell receptor beta chain with many counts. The antigen is undetermined. This sample was included in a study of neurological immune-mediated disorders. V lost 6 bases, J lost 6 bases, and 11 bases lay in between. The CDR3 spans 12 residues. Findings and limits, study-wide: HTLV-1-associated myelopathy led in TCR clonal expansion, while multiple sclerosis ranked lowest, below healthy controls.

In TCRdb, the 5' RACE reads were re-called with MiXCR into one record per CDR3 protein. The repertoire holds over 50,000 distinct CDR3 sequences, around 5% seen once, with roughly 6% in the top ten. The chain couples TRBV12-3 or TRBV12-4 to TRBJ1-1; unclear D gene. The sample taken for sequencing was PBMCs. The TCR originated in a human donor with multiple sclerosis. The donor label of this sample is uncertain. The CDR3 DNA reads as TGTGCCAGCAGCCCCGTCTGGGCTGAAGCTTTCTTT. Its translation is CASSPVWAEAFF.